These 20 T cell receptor beta chains were all obtained from the same sample, sequenced in a study of blood T cell repertoires in COVID-19. Clones were read by immunoSEQ multiplex PCR, and TCRdb kept only the in-frame ones, dropping some. The data show a few hundred thousand clones, around 84% seen once. Material for sequencing was peripheral blood. These receptors originate from a man aged 25 to 40 with active or convalescent COVID-19.

The chain has TRBV7-2 and TRBJ1-2, with D uncertain. Germline CDR1 SGHTA, CDR2 FQGNSA. This CDR3 region has 14 residues. Trimming left V 2 bases short and J 4 bases short, with 11 bases between. CDR3 residues: CASSLSQVGYGYTF. In nucleotides, the CDR3 is TGTGCCAGCAGCTTATCTCAGGTTGGCTATGGCTACACCTTC.

The chain links TRBV4-1 to TRBJ1-6, with D hard to call. Trimming cost V 6 bases and J 2 bases, with 17 bases left between them. The germline V gene encodes CDR1 MGHRA and CDR2 YSYEKL. This CDR3 is built from 17 residues. In DNA, the CDR3 is TGCGCCAGCAGAAGCGGTCCTATGAGTGCCTATAATTCACCCCTCCACTTT. Translated, it gives CASRSGPMSAYNSPLHF.

This clone was found once. The V and J genes are TRBV3-1 (or the pseudogene TRBV3-2) and TRBJ1-1; D ambiguous. Per the germline V gene, CDR1 is LGHDT and CDR2 is YNNKEL (reference sequence). Between the trimmed V and J ends, which lost 1 base and 4 bases, there was a span of 7 bases. CDR3 length: 13 amino acids. The CDR3 coding sequence is TGTGCCAGCAGCCAAGTGAGTGTCACTGAAGCTTTCTTT. It specifies CASSQVSVTEAFF.

This clone was detected only once. V gene TRBV28 combines with J gene TRBJ1-2; D is ambiguous. The germline V and J ends were trimmed by 2 bases and 0 bases, with 10 bases remaining between them. Germline V gives CDR1 MDHEN, CDR2 SYDVKM. The CDR3 contains 15 residues. The CDR3 DNA is TGTGCCAGCAGTTTACAGCTCGGAGCTAACTATGGCTACACCTTC. Translating gives CASSLQLGANYGYTF.

The chain's CDR3 is CASSQSPTGGTDTQYF. The CDR3, as DNA: TGCGCCAGCAGCCAATCCCCGACAGGGGGCACAGATACGCAGTATTTT. The chain employs TRBV4-3 and TRBJ2-3; 8 bases agree with TRBD1. Trimming at V came to 2 bases and at J to 1 base, leaving 5 bases not matched to a gene. There are 16 residues in the CDR3. CDR1 is LGHNA and CDR2 is YSLEER in the germline V gene.

The chain is built from TRBV24-1 and TRBJ2-3, with 8 positions matching TRBD1. This CDR3 region has 15 residues. Looked up from germline, CDR1 is KGHDR and CDR2 is SFDVKD. V was clipped by 3 bases and J by 5 bases; unmatched bases: 6. The CDR3 protein is CATSDPRGRGDTQYF. CDR3 nucleotide sequence: TGTGCCACCAGTGATCCCAGGGGGCGCGGAGATACGCAGTATTTT.

The chain is built from TRBV6-5 and TRBJ1-3; D not certain. Germline CDR1 is MNHEY and CDR2 is SVGAGI. V lost 0 bases, J lost 3 bases, and 12 bases lay in between. This CDR3 has 16 amino acids. The CDR3: CASSYSLRGGGNTIYF. The DNA of the CDR3 is TGTGCCAGCAGTTACTCTCTTCGGGGAGGTGGAAACACCATATATTTT.

V usage is TRBV21-1 and J usage is TRBJ2-7; the table calls TRBD1, which could not be checked here. TRBV21-1 is a documented pseudogene. The CDR3 length is 14 residues. The CDR3 DNA reads as TGTGCCAGCACTATCCGGGACAGGTCCTACGAGCAGTACTTC. It encodes CASTIRDRSYEQYF.

The chain links TRBV30 to TRBJ2-1; maybe TRBD2 (6 bases). This CDR3 contains 13 residues. Trimming took 5 bases from V and 9 from J, leaving 17 bases between them. The germline V gene encodes CDR1 GTSNPN and CDR2 SVGIG (reference sequence). The CDR3 DNA follows: TGTGCCTGGTCGGAGGGCAGTATAAGTGAGCAGTTCTTC. Translated: CAWSEGSISEQFF.

The rearrangement links TRBV6-2 or TRBV6-3 to TRBJ2-7; 13 positions match TRBD2. V shed 5 bases, J shed 6 bases, and the junction held 7 bases outside the gene matches. This CDR3 spans 15 amino acids. CDR1 is MNHEY, CDR2 SVGEGT, per germline. The CDR3: CASSDTSGRAVEQYF. In nucleotides, the CDR3 is TGTGCCAGCAGTGATACTAGCGGGAGGGCGGTCGAGCAGTACTTC.

The chain is built from TRBV15 and TRBJ2-1; unclear D gene. This CDR3 has 14 amino acids. The germline V and J ends were trimmed by 5 bases and 6 bases, with 14 bases remaining between them. Germline V lookup: CDR1 LNHNV, CDR2 YYDKDF (reference sequence). The CDR3: CATSVVPQRNEQFF. The CDR3 nucleotides read TGTGCCACCAGCGTTGTGCCCCAGCGCAATGAGCAGTTCTTC.

This chain connects TRBV10-2 to TRBJ1-1; D remains ambiguous. Trimming cost V 5 bases and J 0 bases, with 10 bases left between them. CDR3 size: 14 residues. Per the germline V gene, CDR1 is WSHSY and CDR2 is SAAADI. CDR3 loop: CASSSVSLNTEAFF. CDR3 nucleotide sequence: TGCGCCAGCAGTTCCGTTAGCCTGAACACTGAAGCTTTCTTT.

V usage is TRBV2 and J usage is TRBJ2-5; 8 nucleotides line up with TRBD1. This CDR3 is 15 amino acids long. J was trimmed by 0 bases and V by 7 bases; bases with no gene match: 7. Germline V gene sequence: CDR1 SNHLY, CDR2 FYNNEI. The CDR3 DNA is TGTGCCAGCAATGGACAGGGAACGTACCAAGAGACCCAGTACTTC. This encodes CASNGQGTYQETQYF.

V gene TRBV3-1 (or the pseudogene TRBV3-2) combines with J gene TRBJ2-2; the match to TRBD2 covers 7 bases. The CDR3 is 16 residues long. CDR1 and CDR2 from the germline V gene are LGHDT and YNNKEL (reference sequence). Unmatched junction bases numbered 4, after V lost 1 base and J lost 2 bases. The CDR3 coding sequence is TGTGCCAGCAGCCAAGGGTCTAGCGGAAACACCGGGGAGCTGTTTTTT. This gives the protein CASSQGSSGNTGELFF.

V is TRBV6-6 and J is TRBJ2-5; 10 nucleotides agree with TRBD2. The CDR3 extends over 16 amino acids. Trimming removed 6 bases from V and 0 bases from J; junction bases left unmatched: 7. The germline gives CDR1 MNHNY, CDR2 SVGAGI (reference sequence). CDR3 sequence reads: CASSDPSGGNQETQYF. CDR3 nucleotides: TGTGCCAGCAGCGACCCTAGCGGGGGCAACCAAGAGACCCAGTACTTC.

J is TRBJ1-2 and V is TRBV28, with 8 bases that match TRBD1. This CDR3 is built from 15 residues. Germline assignment: CDR1 MDHEN and CDR2 SYDVKM. The ends lost 2 bases at V and 3 bases at J; junction bases unmatched: 5. The CDR3 region has the DNA TGTGCCAGCAGTTTACAGGGGGCGGGAGACTATGGCTACACCTTC. This translates into CASSLQGAGDYGYTF.

This clone has more than one count but fewer than ten. The DNA for the CDR3 is TGTGCCAGCAGCTCGTCAGGACTAGCGGGAGGTAGCGAGCAGTTCTTC. Protein: CASSSSGLAGGSEQFF. This sequence joins TRBV9 and TRBJ2-1; TRBD2 aligns across 14 bases. Trimming removed 4 bases from V and 10 bases from J; junction bases left unmatched: 10. This CDR3 region has 16 residues. Germline assignment: CDR1 SGDLS and CDR2 YYNGEE.

The chain employs TRBV15 and TRBJ1-2; D may be TRBD1 (5 bases). The germline CDR1 and CDR2 sequences are LNHNV and YYDKDF (reference sequence). The length of the CDR3 is 16 residues. Trimming stripped 0 bases from V and 8 bases from J, with 19 bases between. In DNA, the CDR3 is TGTGCCACCAGCAGAGATCGCCTGGCTGGGGGGAGCGGCTACACCTTC. Its translation is CATSRDRLAGGSGYTF.

This clone was seen a single time. DNA of the CDR3: TGTGCCATCAGTGGCCCCTCCGGGACAGGGAAAAATCAGCCCCAGCATTTT. Its protein is CAISGPSGTGKNQPQHF. V and J are TRBV10-3 and TRBJ1-5; 9 nucleotides agree with TRBD1. The trim removed 4 bases at V and 4 bases at J, leaving 11 bases unmatched. Germline V gene lookup returns CDR1 ENHRY and CDR2 SYGVKD. The CDR3 length is 17 residues.

The CDR3, as DNA: TGTGCCAGCAGTTACACGGCGGACAGGTACACCGGGGAGCTGTTTTTT. Its protein is CASSYTADRYTGELFF. J is TRBJ2-2 and V is TRBV6-5; 7 nucleotides match TRBD1. Trimming cost V 2 bases and J 3 bases; bases outside gene matches: 6. From germline, CDR1 is MNHEY and CDR2 SVGAGI. This CDR3 comprises 16 residues.